These T cell receptor beta chains were read from a single sample in a study of blood T cell repertoires in COVID-19. Clones were read by immunoSEQ multiplex PCR, and TCRdb kept only the in-frame ones, dropping some. The sample shows roughly 140,000 clones, 84% of them seen only once. Sequenced: peripheral blood. The receptors shown here come from a man aged 60 to 69 with active or convalescent COVID-19. Each CDR3 is given with its conserved first and last residue. A clone size is listed for some rows: how often the clone was seen (once, few, many), or a class if it is expanded.

V: TRBV7-9
J: TRBJ1-2
size: -
CDR3: CASSTSRDRGTLYGYTF

V: TRBV7-2
J: TRBJ2-5
size: -
CDR3: CASSFKAGGTQETQYF

V: TRBV18
J: TRBJ2-5
size: -
CDR3: CASSPAGSQETQYF

V: TRBV29-1
J: TRBJ1-2
size: -
CDR3: CSVQQGSYGYTF

V: TRBV28
J: TRBJ1-1
size: -
CDR3: CASSLQTGAGNTEAFF

V: TRBV27
J: TRBJ1-2
size: -
CDR3: CASSLGTGKNYGYTF

V: TRBV4-3
J: TRBJ2-2
size: -
CDR3: CASSQDVAGAYIGELFF

V: TRBV30
J: TRBJ1-3
size: once
CDR3: CAWSMTSGNTIYF

V: TRBV27
J: TRBJ1-4
size: -
CDR3: CASSKHRVTNEKLFF

V: TRBV7-2
J: TRBJ2-2
size: -
CDR3: CASSLGSGNTGELFF

V: TRBV9
J: TRBJ2-3
size: -
CDR3: CASTLRGRDTDTQYF

V: TRBV4-1
J: TRBJ2-1
size: -
CDR3: CASSQGTGGNEQFF

V: TRBV5-6
J: TRBJ1-6
size: -
CDR3: CASSRDRGYNSPLHF

V: TRBV7-2
J: TRBJ2-1
size: -
CDR3: CASSLVGTTGSNEQFF

V: TRBV7-8
J: TRBJ1-5
size: -
CDR3: CASSLGQNQVSNQPQHF

V: TRBV27
J: TRBJ1-1
size: -
CDR3: CASSTGDRGLLNTEAFF

V: TRBV4-3
J: TRBJ2-7
size: -
CDR3: CASSQFQGYEQYF

V: TRBV7-9
J: TRBJ2-1
size: -
CDR3: CASSFNRRFGGNEQFF

V: TRBV19
J: TRBJ1-1
size: -
CDR3: CASSIDPPPLYGTEAFF

V: TRBV28
J: TRBJ1-5
size: once
CDR3: CASSLAGQGSNQPQHF

V: TRBV7-8
J: TRBJ2-7
size: -
CDR3: CASSLDGTDLYEQYF

V: TRBV21-1
J: TRBJ2-2
size: -
CDR3: CASAVLGQPNTGELFF

V: TRBV28
J: TRBJ1-3
size: -
CDR3: CASSLDSRGGNTIYF

V: TRBV5-1
J: TRBJ1-2
size: once
CDR3: CASSLYAANYGYTF

V: TRBV3-1/TRBV3-2
J: TRBJ1-6
size: many
CDR3: CASSQAPTGPNSPLHF

V: TRBV25-1
J: TRBJ1-5
size: -
CDR3: CASSDSGQGARQPQHF

V: TRBV6-5
J: TRBJ2-3
size: -
CDR3: CASSYGSGREADTQYF

V: TRBV19
J: TRBJ2-4
size: -
CDR3: CASTMGSGVAKNIQYF

V: TRBV6-6
J: TRBJ1-6
size: -
CDR3: CASTDNNSPLHF

V: TRBV29-1
J: TRBJ2-5
size: -
CDR3: CSGSYLLTQYF

V: TRBV11-2
J: TRBJ2-1
size: -
CDR3: CASRLLGLVSYNEQFF

V: TRBV10-3
J: TRBJ2-1
size: -
CDR3: CAIRGPSGVDNEQFF

V: TRBV4-3
J: TRBJ1-3
size: -
CDR3: CASSQGSGSGNTIYF

V: TRBV5-6
J: TRBJ1-1
size: -
CDR3: CASSLGGGTEAFF

V: TRBV28
J: TRBJ1-1
size: -
CDR3: CASSLSPGSRTEAFF

V: TRBV10-3
J: TRBJ2-7
size: -
CDR3: CAISPGTGDYEQYF

V: TRBV5-4
J: TRBJ2-5
size: -
CDR3: CASSLGVGQETQYF

V: TRBV28
J: TRBJ2-5
size: -
CDR3: CASSLSGTGGTQYF

V: TRBV12-3/TRBV12-4
J: TRBJ1-2
size: once
CDR3: CASSWQIHYGYTF

V: TRBV11-3
J: TRBJ2-5
size: -
CDR3: CASSSPPGQAGKTQYF

V: TRBV25-1
J: TRBJ1-4
size: -
CDR3: CASSDGWGGSYEKLFF

V: TRBV7-2
J: TRBJ1-3
size: -
CDR3: CASSLDPTGSGNTIYF

V: TRBV7-9
J: TRBJ2-5
size: once
CDR3: CASSLAAYQETQYF

V: TRBV5-4
J: TRBJ2-3
size: -
CDR3: CASSLAGVPDTQYF